The entry that follows covers one T cell receptor beta chain sequence. Antigen unknown. The source of the sample is a study of shared clonotypes between healthy human individuals. Study details: CD4 naive and CD4 memory each took three plates per donor, while CD8 naive took two and CD8 memory one.

CD45RO-negative, CCR7-positively selected cells formed the naive CD8 fraction, excluding terminally differentiated effector memory CD45RA+ cells. General study points: Donor scarcity curtailed the genetic and exposure-history diversity represented herein. For naive CD4 cells, roughly 4.8% of clonotypes were shared across several donors.

This CDR3 has 11 residues. CDR1 and CDR2 (germline): DFQATT, SNEGSKA (reference sequence). The repertoire was sequenced with immunoSEQ multiplex PCR; TCRdb's copy has only in-frame clones and lacks some. Here the sample spans approximately 650,000 clones, nearly 97% being singletons. The chain is built from TRBV20-1 and TRBJ2-5, with TRBD2 matching over 8 bases. The J call may be faulty, since TRBJ2-7 better matches the DNA end. This receptor was identified in a woman aged 30 to 39 in good health. The sample comprised naive CD8+ T cells sorted from blood. The CDR3 here is CSAGGGFEQYF. Here the CDR3 DNA reads TGCAGTGCTGGCGGGGGGTTCGAGCAGTACTTC.